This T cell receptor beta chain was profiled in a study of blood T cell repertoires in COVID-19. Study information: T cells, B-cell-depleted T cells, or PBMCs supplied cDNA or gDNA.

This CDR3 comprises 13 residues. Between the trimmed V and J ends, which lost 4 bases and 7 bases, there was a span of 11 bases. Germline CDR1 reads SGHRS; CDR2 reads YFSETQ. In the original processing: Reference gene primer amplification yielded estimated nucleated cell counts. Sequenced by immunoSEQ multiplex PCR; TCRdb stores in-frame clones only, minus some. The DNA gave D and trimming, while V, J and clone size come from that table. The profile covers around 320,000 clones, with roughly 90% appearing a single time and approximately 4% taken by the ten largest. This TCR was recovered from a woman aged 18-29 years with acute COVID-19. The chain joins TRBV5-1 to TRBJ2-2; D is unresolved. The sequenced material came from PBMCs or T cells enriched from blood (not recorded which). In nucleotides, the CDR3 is TGCGCCAGCAGCCCCTTAAGAGACGGGGAGCTGTTTTTT. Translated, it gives CASSPLRDGELFF.